The clone carrying this T cell receptor (beta chain) has only a few counts. The antigen remains undetermined. TCRdb reanalysed the reads using MiXCR and keeps one entry per CDR3 protein. The table includes a few hundred thousand distinct CDR3 sequences, approximately 32% detected once. V gave up 1 base and J gave up 7 bases; unmatched junction bases: 7. The CDR3 has 16 amino acids. Germline values: CDR1 LGHNA, CDR2 YNFKEQ. The data originate from a study of T cell repertoires in cytomegalovirus infection. At the level of the study: In public TCR beta signatures, there were indications of both CMV infection and matching HLA type.

Study findings and constraints: Clonotypes of TCR beta that were HLA-C-restricted and CMV-specific dominated the ex vivo response.

The receptor was derived from a human donor in good health (CMV status not recorded). Some clones in this sample may be carry-over from other donors' samples. Specimen: cultured PBMCs, collected from culture after CMV antigen stimulation. The chain carries TRBV4-2 and TRBJ2-1, with 10 bases aligning to TRBD2. CDR3 bases: TGTGCCAGCAGCCAAGCCCAGCGGGAGGGCCGTAATGAGCAGTTCTTC. Amino acids: CASSQAQREGRNEQFF.